The 11 T cell receptor beta chains below all came from one sample that was sequenced in a study of T cell responses to AZD1222 COVID-19 vaccine. Measured with immunoSEQ multiplex PCR; TCRdb has only the in-frame clones, and not every one. Of some 110,000 clones in the sample, around nine tenths were seen once. Sample: peripheral blood, taken on day 0 of AZD1222 vaccination. These receptors all come from an adult in good health.

V gene TRBV15 combines with J gene TRBJ1-2, with D perhaps TRBD1 (6 bases). V lost 0 bases and J 4 bases, leaving 12 bases between the germline ends. CDR1 is LNHNV and CDR2 is YYDKDF in the germline V gene (reference sequence). This CDR3 is built from 15 residues. CDR3 amino acids: CATSREQGPVYGYTF. DNA of the CDR3: TGTGCCACCAGCAGAGAACAGGGCCCCGTCTATGGCTACACCTTC.

The V and J genes are TRBV6-5 and TRBJ1-4; D not resolved. Germline V gene sequence: CDR1 MNHEY, CDR2 SVGAGI. Trimming pared 4 bases from V and 8 bases from J, leaving 11 bases between. This CDR3 spans 13 amino acids. CDR3 sequence: CASSSGVGEKLFF. The CDR3 region has the DNA TGTGCCAGCAGTTCCGGGGTGGGGGAAAAACTGTTTTTT.

This clone was seen just once. The J gene is TRBJ1-4, the V gene TRBV27; D is perhaps TRBD1 (6 bases). V lost 1 base and J 8 bases, leaving 17 bases between the germline ends. The CDR3 sequence is 16 residues long. Germline loops: CDR1 MNHEY, CDR2 SMNVEV (reference sequence). The CDR3 here is CASSLFPTGPGEKLFF. The CDR3 DNA reads as TGTGCCAGCAGTTTATTCCCGACAGGTCCAGGGGAAAAACTGTTTTTT. Complete variable domain (other parts from reference TRBV27 and TRBJ1-4): EAQVTQNPRYLITVTGKKLTVTCSQNMNHEYMSWYRQDPGLGLRQIYYSMNVEVTDKGDVPEGYKVSRKEKRNFPLILESPSPNQTSLYFCASSLFPTGPGEKLFFGSGTQLSVL.

The rearrangement links TRBV7-9 to TRBJ2-1; 7 bases line up with TRBD2. V trimming: 5 bases; J trimming: 8 bases; junction bases outside the gene matches: 12. From germline, CDR1 is SEHNR and CDR2 FQNEAQ (reference sequence). The CDR3 has 15 amino acids. The CDR3 region is CASSPFGAGVYEQFF. CDR3 bases: TGTGCCAGCAGCCCGTTCGGTGCGGGAGTCTATGAGCAGTTCTTC.

The J gene is TRBJ2-1, the V gene TRBV4-1, with D unresolved. CDR3 size: 18 residues. The germline CDR1 and CDR2 sequences are MGHRA and YSYEKL. The V end was cut by 1 base, the J end by 0 bases, with 16 bases between. The CDR3 sequence: CASSQGPASLTSYNEQFF. The CDR3 DNA reads TGCGCCAGCAGCCAAGGGCCCGCTAGTCTCACCTCCTACAATGAGCAGTTCTTC.

This chain connects TRBV28 to TRBJ2-7; 8 bases line up with TRBD1. This CDR3 is 19 amino acids long. V dropped 5 bases and J dropped 3; count of bases not matched to a gene: 21. Germline V gene data show CDR1 as MDHEN and CDR2 as SYDVKM. The CDR3: CASSTNSPKGQGLLYEQYF. For the CDR3, the DNA is TGTGCCAGCAGTACTAACTCCCCCAAAGGACAGGGACTTCTCTACGAGCAGTACTTC.

The rearrangement links TRBV28 to TRBJ1-5; 8 positions match TRBD1. Germline assignment: CDR1 MDHEN and CDR2 SYDVKM. This CDR3 contains 15 residues. V was pared by 3 bases and J by 7 bases, with 8 bases of the junction left unmatched. The DNA for the CDR3 is TGTGCCAGCAGTTTGCTGACAGGGGCTGGACAGCCCCAGCATTTT. This encodes CASSLLTGAGQPQHF.

The rearrangement joins TRBV7-9 to TRBJ1-2; no clear D gene. This CDR3 is built from 12 residues. V lost 1 base to trimming and J lost 8 bases, with 8 bases between them. Germline V gene sequence: CDR1 SEHNR, CDR2 FQNEAQ (reference sequence). The CDR3 protein is CASSLEPEGYTF. Written as DNA, the CDR3 is TGTGCCAGCAGCTTAGAACCCGAAGGCTACACCTTC.

The chain combines TRBV13 with TRBJ1-1; D ambiguous. This CDR3 is 14 amino acids long. CDR1 is PRHDT and CDR2 is FYEKMQ in the germline V gene (reference sequence). Trimming cost V 0 bases and J 2 bases, with 7 bases left between them. CDR3 DNA sequence: TGTGCCAGCAGCTTAGGGGCAGATAACACTGAAGCTTTCTTT. Protein product: CASSLGADNTEAFF. Supplemented by reference TRBV13 and TRBJ1-1, the full variable domain reads AAGVIQSPRHLIKEKRETATLKCYPIPRHDTVYWYQQGPGQDPQFLISFYEKMQSDKGSIPDRFSAQQFSDYHSELNMSSLELGDSALYFCASSLGADNTEAFFGQGTRLTVV.

CDR3 coding DNA: TGCGCCAGCAGCTGGAGGACAGGGACCGGGGAGCTGTTTTTT. Translating gives CASSWRTGTGELFF. This rearrangement joins TRBV5-1 to TRBJ2-2; TRBD1 matches 8 bases. Germline V lookup: CDR1 SGHRS, CDR2 YFSETQ. J lost 5 bases, V lost 3 bases, and 3 bases had no gene match. This CDR3 is 14 amino acids long.

The V gene is TRBV5-1, the J gene TRBJ2-1; 7 positions agree with TRBD2. CDR1 SGHRS and CDR2 YFSETQ come from the germline V gene. V dropped 1 base and J dropped 6; count of bases not matched to a gene: 4. The CDR3 has 14 amino acids. CDR3 sequence (DNA): TGCGCCAGCAGCTTGAGCGGGGACGCCAATGAGCAGTTCTTC. Its translation is CASSLSGDANEQFF.